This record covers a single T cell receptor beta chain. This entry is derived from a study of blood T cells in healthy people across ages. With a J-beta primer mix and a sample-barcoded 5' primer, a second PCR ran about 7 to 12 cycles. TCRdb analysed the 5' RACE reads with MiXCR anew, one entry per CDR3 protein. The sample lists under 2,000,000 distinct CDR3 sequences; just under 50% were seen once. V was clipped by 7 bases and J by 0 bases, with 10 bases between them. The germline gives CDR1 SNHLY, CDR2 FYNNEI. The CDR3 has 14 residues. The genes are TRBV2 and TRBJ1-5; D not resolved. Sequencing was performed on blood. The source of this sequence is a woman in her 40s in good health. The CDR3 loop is CASKEQYSNQPQHF. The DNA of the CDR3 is TGTGCCAGCAAGGAGCAATATAGCAATCAGCCCCAGCATTTT.